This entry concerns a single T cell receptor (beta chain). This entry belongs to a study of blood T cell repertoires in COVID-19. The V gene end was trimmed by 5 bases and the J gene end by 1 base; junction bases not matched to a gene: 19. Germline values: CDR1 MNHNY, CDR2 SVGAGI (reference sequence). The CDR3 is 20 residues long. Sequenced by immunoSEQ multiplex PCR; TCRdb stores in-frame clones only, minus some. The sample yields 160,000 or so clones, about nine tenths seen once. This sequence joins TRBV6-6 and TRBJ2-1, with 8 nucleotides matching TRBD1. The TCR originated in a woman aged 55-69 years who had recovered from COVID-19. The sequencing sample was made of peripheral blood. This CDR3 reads CASSLVAGQGGLRSYNEQFF. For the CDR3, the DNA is TGTGCCAGCAGTCTCGTAGCAGGACAGGGCGGTCTCAGGTCCTACAATGAGCAGTTCTTC.